This T cell receptor (beta chain) appears in the sequencing data of a study of Graves' ophthalmopathy and Graves' hyperthyroidism. Looking at the study overall: Peripheral blood was obtained at first diagnosis, ahead of any treatment.

Isolation of PBMCs was performed using 9.5 to 10 ml of fresh peripheral blood. Per germline, CDR1 SNHLY and CDR2 FYNNEI. V dropped 6 bases and J dropped 4 bases, with 18 bases sitting between them. The CDR3 totals 15 residues. Amplification from RNA transcripts yielded the TCR beta CDR3 regions. In the first round, RT-PCR was carried out with HTBI primers, and a multiplex PCR formed the second round. TCRdb reanalysed the multiplex PCR reads using MiXCR and keeps one entry per CDR3 protein. Of around 600,000 distinct CDR3 sequences listed, over 40% were seen once; the top ten hold around 3.3%. The gene calls are TRBV2 and TRBJ1-2; the D is unclear. This sequence originates from an adult man with Graves' ophthalmopathy. The sample comprised peripheral blood. CDR3 protein: CASSPTKRAFYGYTF. CDR3 in DNA: TGTGCCAGCAGCCCCACCAAACGGGCGTTCTATGGCTACACCTTC.